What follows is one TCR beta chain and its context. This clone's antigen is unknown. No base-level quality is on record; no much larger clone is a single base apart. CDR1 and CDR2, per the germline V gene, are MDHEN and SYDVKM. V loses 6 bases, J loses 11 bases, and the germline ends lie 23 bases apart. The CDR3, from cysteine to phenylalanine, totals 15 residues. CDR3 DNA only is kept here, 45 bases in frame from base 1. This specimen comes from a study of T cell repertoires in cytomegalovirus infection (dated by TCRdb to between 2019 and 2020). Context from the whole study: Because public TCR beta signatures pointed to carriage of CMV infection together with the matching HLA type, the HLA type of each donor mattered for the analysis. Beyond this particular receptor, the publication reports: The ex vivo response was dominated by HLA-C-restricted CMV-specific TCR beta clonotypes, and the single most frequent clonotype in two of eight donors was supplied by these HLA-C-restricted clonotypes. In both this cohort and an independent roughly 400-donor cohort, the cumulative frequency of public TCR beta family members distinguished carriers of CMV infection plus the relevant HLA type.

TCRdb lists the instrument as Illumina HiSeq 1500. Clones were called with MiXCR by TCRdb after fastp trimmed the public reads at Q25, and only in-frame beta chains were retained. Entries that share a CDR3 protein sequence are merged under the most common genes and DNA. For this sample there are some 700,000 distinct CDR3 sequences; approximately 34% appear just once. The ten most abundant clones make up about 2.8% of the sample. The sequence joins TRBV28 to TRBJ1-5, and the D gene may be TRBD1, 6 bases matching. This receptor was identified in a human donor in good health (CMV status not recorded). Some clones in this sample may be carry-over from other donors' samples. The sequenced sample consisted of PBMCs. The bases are TGTGCCAGCAGCTTTAGCAGGGGATCGAGTAGGGCCCAGCATTTT. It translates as CASSFSRGSSRAQHF.